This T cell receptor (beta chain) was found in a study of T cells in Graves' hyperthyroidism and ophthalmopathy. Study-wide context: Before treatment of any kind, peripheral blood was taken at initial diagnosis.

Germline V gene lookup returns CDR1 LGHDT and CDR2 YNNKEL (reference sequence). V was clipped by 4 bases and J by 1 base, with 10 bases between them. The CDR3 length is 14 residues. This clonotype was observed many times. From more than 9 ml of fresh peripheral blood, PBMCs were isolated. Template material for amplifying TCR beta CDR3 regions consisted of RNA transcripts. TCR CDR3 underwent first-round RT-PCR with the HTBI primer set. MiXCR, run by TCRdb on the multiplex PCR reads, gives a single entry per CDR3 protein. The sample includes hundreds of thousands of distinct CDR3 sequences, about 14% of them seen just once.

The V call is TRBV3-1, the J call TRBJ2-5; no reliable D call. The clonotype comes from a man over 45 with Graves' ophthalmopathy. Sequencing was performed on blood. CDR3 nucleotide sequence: TGTGCCAGCAGCCCCCCGGCTATCCAAGAGACCCAGTACTTC. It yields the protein CASSPPAIQETQYF.